This is a list of T cell receptor beta chains from one sample in a study of T-cell reconstitution after alpha-beta-depleted transplantation in children. TCRdb re-derived calls from the PCR reads in MiXCR, one entry per CDR3 protein. The sample records a few hundred thousand distinct CDR3 sequences, about a tenth being singletons. The sequences come from PBMCs, collected before TCRalphabeta/CD19-depleted stem cell transplant. These receptor sequences come from a child younger than two with acute myeloid leukemia, due to receive a stem cell transplant. CDR3s include the opening cysteine and the closing phenylalanine or tryptophan. D genes are given only for firm matches. Clone size is stated in some rows and not others, as once, few, many or a class when expanded.

clone_size	d_call	j_call	v_call	cdr3_aa	cdr3_nt
many	-	TRBJ1-3	TRBV12-3/TRBV12-4	CASSPRWSSGNTIYF	TGTGCCAGCAGCCCCCGGTGGTCCTCTGGAAACACCATATATTTT
many	-	TRBJ2-3	TRBV27	CASSLNRAGADTQYF	TGTGCCAGCAGTTTAAACAGGGCGGGAGCAGATACGCAGTATTTT
many	-	TRBJ2-7	TRBV3-1	CASSHTGQPYEQYF	TGTGCCAGCAGCCATACGGGACAACCCTACGAGCAGTACTTC
-	TRBD2	TRBJ2-5	TRBV27	CASSPRVKRDEETQYF	TGTGCCAGCAGTCCCCGGGTAAAGCGGGACGAAGAGACCCAGTACTTC
many	TRBD1	TRBJ1-2	TRBV5-5	CASSHPGTGLVGYTF	TGTGCCAGCAGCCACCCCGGGACAGGGCTAGTTGGCTACACCTTC
-	TRBD1	TRBJ2-7	TRBV6-2/TRBV6-3	CASSHGGRGLNEQYF	TGTGCCAGCTCCCATGGGGGCAGGGGGCTCAACGAGCAGTACTTC
-	-	TRBJ2-5	TRBV7-2	CASSLDGPGLRAQYF	TGTGCCAGCAGCTTAGACGGTCCAGGGCTCAGGGCCCAGTACTTC
many	-	TRBJ1-5	TRBV29-1	CSVGIWPGAPKPQHF	TGCAGCGTTGGTATTTGGCCAGGGGCACCGAAGCCCCAGCATTTT
many	TRBD1	TRBJ1-6	TRBV11-2	CASTGQGGSPLHF	TGTGCCAGCACGGGACAGGGTGGGTCACCCCTCCACTTT
many	-	TRBJ2-7	TRBV20-1	CSASGQVYEQYF	TGCAGTGCTAGTGGCCAGGTCTACGAGCAGTACTTC
many	TRBD1	TRBJ2-6	TRBV10-3	CATTGGQQTSSGANVLTF	TGTGCCACAACAGGGGGACAGCAGACCAGCTCTGGGGCCAACGTCCTGACTTTC
many	TRBD1	TRBJ2-7	TRBV28	CASYGTGPYEQYF	TGTGCCAGCTACGGGACAGGGCCGTACGAGCAGTACTTC
many	-	TRBJ2-7	TRBV20-1	CSGNRGGTYEQYF	TGCAGTGGTAACCGAGGGGGAACCTACGAGCAGTACTTC
many	TRBD1	TRBJ1-2	TRBV5-1	CASSPGQGMIGYTF	TGCGCCAGCAGTCCTGGACAGGGAATGATCGGCTACACCTTC
many	TRBD2	TRBJ2-5	TRBV18	CASSPGLAVQETQYF	TGTGCCAGCTCACCGGGACTAGCGGTCCAAGAGACCCAGTACTTC
many	-	TRBJ2-7	TRBV4-3	CASSQDRGGTYEQYF	TGCGCCAGCAGCCAAGATCGTGGGGGGACCTACGAGCAGTACTTC
many	-	TRBJ2-2	TRBV5-5	CASSLVAGSNTGELFF	TGTGCCAGCAGCTTGGTGGCAGGGTCGAACACCGGGGAGCTGTTTTTT
many	-	TRBJ1-5	TRBV28	CASSVMLIVQVGNSNQPQHF	TGTGCCAGCAGCGTTATGTTGATTGTGCAGGTCGGAAATAGCAATCAGCCCCAGCATTTT
many	-	TRBJ2-3	TRBV7-9	CASSIYSTDTQYF	TGTGCCAGCAGCATCTACAGCACAGATACGCAGTATTTT
many	-	TRBJ1-1	TRBV7-6	CASSFGLLNTEAFF	TGTGCCAGCAGTTTCGGCCTTTTGAACACTGAAGCTTTCTTT
many	-	TRBJ2-7	TRBV7-9	CALGKEGNEQYF	TGTGCCTTAGGGAAAGAGGGCAACGAGCAGTACTTC
-	-	TRBJ2-5	TRBV12-2	CASRLVFGDRETQYF	TGTGCAAGTCGCTTAGTCTTTGGGGACCGAGAGACCCAGTACTTC
many	-	TRBJ1-1	TRBV28	CASSLPGREAFF	TGTGCCAGCAGTTTACCGGGGCGTGAAGCTTTCTTT
many	-	TRBJ1-6	TRBV20-1	CSAREARWDSPLHF	TGCAGTGCTAGAGAGGCACGGTGGGATTCACCCCTCCACTTT
many	-	TRBJ2-3	TRBV20-1	CSARRAGIGTDTQYF	TGCAGTGCTAGACGGGCGGGGATCGGCACAGATACGCAGTATTTT
many	TRBD1	TRBJ1-2	TRBV20-1	CSAQPQGGYGYTF	TGCAGTGCTCAGCCACAGGGGGGCTATGGCTACACCTTC
-	TRBD2	TRBJ2-2	TRBV4-2	CASSQGLASQYTGELFF	TGTGCCAGCAGCCAGGGACTAGCGAGTCAATACACCGGGGAGCTGTTTTTT
-	TRBD1	TRBJ2-4	TRBV28	CASSFPTADRANIQYF	TGTGCCAGCAGCTTCCCAACCGCGGACAGGGCAAACATTCAGTACTTC
-	TRBD1	TRBJ1-2	TRBV24-1	CATSDRGQGMGYGYTF	TGTGCCACCAGTGATAGGGGACAGGGTATGGGCTATGGCTACACCTTC
many	TRBD2	TRBJ2-1	TRBV12-3/TRBV12-4	CASTRGAGGYNEQFF	TGTGCCAGCACCCGAGGGGCGGGAGGCTACAATGAGCAGTTCTTC
many	TRBD2	TRBJ2-5	TRBV10-3	CAISRTSGNQETQYF	TGTGCCATCAGTAGGACTAGCGGAAACCAAGAGACCCAGTACTTC
-	-	TRBJ2-7	TRBV9	CASSFQEGGEQYF	TGTGCCAGCAGCTTCCAAGAAGGGGGTGAGCAGTACTTC
many	TRBD2	TRBJ2-7	TRBV20-1	CSARLSGRAFYEQYF	TGCAGTGCTAGACTTAGCGGGAGGGCCTTCTACGAGCAGTACTTC
many	TRBD2	TRBJ2-3	TRBV13	CASSLASGYVTDTQYF	TGTGCCAGCAGCTTAGCTAGCGGGTACGTCACAGATACGCAGTATTTT
many	-	TRBJ2-7	TRBV29-1	CSVVKVYEQYF	TGCAGCGTTGTTAAGGTCTACGAGCAGTACTTC
many	TRBD2	TRBJ2-1	TRBV28	CASSLWKRGIYNEQFF	TGTGCCAGCAGTTTATGGAAGCGGGGGATTTACAATGAGCAGTTCTTC
many	-	TRBJ1-4	TRBV16	CASSQSRAATNEKLFF	TGTGCCAGCAGCCAATCGAGGGCAGCAACTAATGAAAAACTGTTTTTT
many	-	TRBJ2-2	TRBV12-3/TRBV12-4	CATRRQANTGELFF	TGTGCCACCAGAAGACAGGCTAACACCGGGGAGCTGTTTTTT
-	-	TRBJ1-2	TRBV7-3	CASSEYVNTGYTF	TGTGCCAGCAGCGAGTACGTTAATACTGGCTACACCTTC
many	TRBD2	TRBJ2-1	TRBV24-1	CATSDFGSGSSYNEQFF	TGTGCCACCAGTGATTTCGGAAGCGGGAGCTCCTACAATGAGCAGTTCTTC
many	-	TRBJ2-7	TRBV7-9	CASSSREFSYEQYF	TGTGCCAGCAGCTCCCGCGAGTTTTCCTACGAGCAGTACTTC
many	TRBD1	TRBJ1-1	TRBV5-1	CASSLMSGGLEAFF	TGCGCCAGCAGCTTGATGTCAGGGGGGCTTGAAGCTTTCTTT
-	-	TRBJ1-3	TRBV30	CAWTSGAGNTIYF	TGTGCCTGGACATCAGGGGCTGGAAACACCATATATTTT
-	-	TRBJ1-2	TRBV12-3/TRBV12-4	CASSSGLTRYSNYGYTF	TGTGCCAGCAGTTCGGGTCTCACCCGATATTCTAACTATGGCTACACCTTC
many	-	TRBJ1-2	TRBV4-1	CASSQVENYGYTF	TGCGCCAGCAGCCAAGTAGAAAACTATGGCTACACCTTC
many	-	TRBJ2-7	TRBV30	CAWSQGGYEQYF	TGTGCCTGGAGCCAGGGAGGATACGAGCAGTACTTC
many	-	TRBJ2-5	TRBV20-1	CSADDVLRETQYF	TGCAGTGCTGACGATGTGTTAAGGGAGACCCAGTACTTC